This T cell receptor beta chain was documented in a study of neoadjuvant nivolumab and ipilimumab in lung cancer. Some clones are missing from TCRdb's copy, which holds only in-frame ones; the method was immunoSEQ multiplex PCR. The sample contains 950 to 1,300 clones, approximately 84% of which appear only once. V shed 4 bases and J shed 2 bases, with 18 bases lying between them. The CDR3 loop spans 17 amino acids. Looked up from germline, CDR1 is SEHNR and CDR2 is FQNEAQ (reference sequence). This clonotype was obtained from an adult with non-small cell lung cancer. Specimen: adjacent normal lung tissue, collected after neoadjuvant nivolumab, alone or with ipilimumab, at or shortly before surgery. This chain connects TRBV7-9 to TRBJ2-1; tentatively, D is TRBD1 (5 bases). CDR3 nucleotides: TGTGCCAGCAGCTCCGGTGTTAGGGGCCCTACCTACAATGAGCAGTTCTTC. This gives the protein CASSSGVRGPTYNEQFF.